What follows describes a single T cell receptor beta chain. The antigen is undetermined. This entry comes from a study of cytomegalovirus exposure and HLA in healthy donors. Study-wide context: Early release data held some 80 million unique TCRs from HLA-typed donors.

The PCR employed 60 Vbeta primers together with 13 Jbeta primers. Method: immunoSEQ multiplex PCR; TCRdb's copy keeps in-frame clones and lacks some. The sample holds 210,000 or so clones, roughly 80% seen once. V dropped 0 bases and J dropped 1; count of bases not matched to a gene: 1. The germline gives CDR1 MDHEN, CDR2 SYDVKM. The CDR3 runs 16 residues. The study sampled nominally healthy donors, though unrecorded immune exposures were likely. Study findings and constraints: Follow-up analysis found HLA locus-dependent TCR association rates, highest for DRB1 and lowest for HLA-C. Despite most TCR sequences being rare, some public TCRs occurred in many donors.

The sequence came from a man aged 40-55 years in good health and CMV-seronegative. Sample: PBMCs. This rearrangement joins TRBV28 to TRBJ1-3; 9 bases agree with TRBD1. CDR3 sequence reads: CASSLWGQGSGNTIYF. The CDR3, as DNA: TGTGCCAGCAGTTTATGGGGACAGGGTTCTGGAAACACCATATATTTT.